This T cell receptor beta chain was sequenced for a study of shared clonotypes between healthy human individuals. Germline lookup yields CDR1 SGHDN and CDR2 FVKESK. The CDR3 sequence is 13 residues long. Trimming cost V 3 bases and J 12 bases, with 15 bases left between them. Data came from immunoSEQ multiplex PCR; TCRdb stores just in-frame clones and leaves some out. The sample holds about 580,000 clones, roughly 98% seen once. CD45RO-negative, CCR7-selected cells formed the naive CD8 fraction, which excluded terminally differentiated effector memory CD45RA+ cells. The chain carries TRBV14 and TRBJ2-1; D gene ambiguous. Material: naive CD8+ T cells sorted from blood. The TCR was taken from a man in his thirties or forties in good health. CDR3 sequence: CASSHAGSPRQFF. The CDR3, as DNA: TGTGCCAGCAGCCATGCCGGAAGTCCTAGGCAGTTCTTC. Drawing the rest from reference TRBV14 and TRBJ2-1, the complete variable domain is EAGVTQFPSHSVIEKGQTVTLRCDPISGHDNLYWYRRVMGKEIKFLLHFVKESKQDESGMPNNRFLAERTGGTYSTLKVQPAELEDSGVYFCASSHAGSPRQFFGPGTRLTVL.